Listed below are T cell receptor beta chains from one sample, sequenced in a study of OX40 agonist ivuxolimab in advanced cancers. The repertoire was sequenced with immunoSEQ multiplex PCR; TCRdb's copy has only in-frame clones and lacks some. The data show about 45,000 clones, roughly 82% seen once. The sample was CD4+ or CD8+ T cells sorted from blood, taken in a trial of the OX40 agonist ivuxolimab. The source of these receptors is an adult with an advanced solid tumor such as melanoma, head and neck, liver or kidney cancer. Both conserved end residues are part of each CDR3. Each record gives: clone size, J gene, D gene, V gene, CDR3 protein, CDR3 DNA. D genes are given only for firm matches. Expanded clones get a size class; other rows say once, few or many, or leave the size out.

clone_size: once; j_call: TRBJ2-3; d_call: TRBD2; v_call: TRBV2; cdr3_aa: CASSGDRLARISNTQYF; cdr3_nt: TGTGCCAGCAGTGGAGATAGACTAGCGCGAATCTCGAATACGCAGTATTTT
clone_size: -; j_call: TRBJ2-5; d_call: -; v_call: TRBV29-1; cdr3_aa: CSVALLSRDQETQYF; cdr3_nt: TGCAGCGTCGCCCTCCTCTCAAGGGATCAAGAGACCCAGTACTTC
clone_size: -; j_call: TRBJ2-5; d_call: -; v_call: TRBV6-1; cdr3_aa: CASSEDWQETQYF; cdr3_nt: TGTGCCAGCAGTGAGGACTGGCAAGAGACCCAGTACTTC
clone_size: -; j_call: TRBJ1-2; d_call: -; v_call: TRBV25-1; cdr3_aa: CASRGQNYGYTF; cdr3_nt: TGTGCCAGCCGGGGACAAAACTATGGCTACACCTTC
clone_size: -; j_call: TRBJ2-3; d_call: -; v_call: TRBV11-3; cdr3_aa: CASSLGGRTDTQYF; cdr3_nt: TGTGCCAGCAGCTTAGGGGGCCGCACAGATACGCAGTATTTT
clone_size: -; j_call: TRBJ1-2; d_call: -; v_call: TRBV6-5; cdr3_aa: CASWRSGGYTF; cdr3_nt: TGTGCCAGCTGGCGGAGTGGGGGCTACACCTTC
clone_size: -; j_call: TRBJ2-3; d_call: -; v_call: TRBV5-1; cdr3_aa: CASSLAGLAADTQYF; cdr3_nt: TGCGCCAGCAGCTTGGCCGGGCTAGCAGCAGATACGCAGTATTTT
clone_size: -; j_call: TRBJ2-1; d_call: TRBD2; v_call: TRBV6-5; cdr3_aa: CASSYAGDAYNEQFF; cdr3_nt: TGTGCCAGCAGTTATGCGGGAGACGCCTACAATGAGCAGTTCTTC
clone_size: -; j_call: TRBJ1-6; d_call: -; v_call: TRBV6-5; cdr3_aa: CASSYGTGNNSPLHF; cdr3_nt: TGTGCCAGCAGTTACGGTACGGGTAATAATTCACCCCTCCACTTT
clone_size: -; j_call: TRBJ2-2; d_call: TRBD2; v_call: TRBV30; cdr3_aa: CAWTGLAGPNTGELFF; cdr3_nt: TGTGCCTGGACGGGACTAGCGGGACCGAACACCGGGGAGCTGTTTTTT
clone_size: once; j_call: TRBJ1-6; d_call: -; v_call: TRBV28; cdr3_aa: CASAVGQYNSPLHF; cdr3_nt: TGTGCCAGCGCTGTGGGTCAGTATAATTCACCCCTCCACTTT
clone_size: once; j_call: TRBJ1-2; d_call: -; v_call: TRBV18; cdr3_aa: CASSPVNEARNYGYTF; cdr3_nt: TGTGCCAGCTCACCCGTAAATGAGGCCAGGAACTATGGCTACACCTTC
clone_size: -; j_call: TRBJ2-7; d_call: TRBD1; v_call: TRBV18; cdr3_aa: CASSPRTGEYEQYF; cdr3_nt: TGTGCCAGCTCACCCCGGACAGGGGAATACGAGCAGTACTTC
clone_size: -; j_call: TRBJ2-1; d_call: TRBD2; v_call: TRBV9; cdr3_aa: CASSVTSGGNEQFF; cdr3_nt: TGTGCCAGCAGCGTGACTAGCGGGGGGAATGAGCAGTTCTTC
clone_size: -; j_call: TRBJ1-2; d_call: -; v_call: TRBV6-1; cdr3_aa: CASEPHAIYGYTF; cdr3_nt: TGTGCCAGCGAACCGCACGCTATCTATGGCTACACCTTC
clone_size: -; j_call: TRBJ1-3; d_call: TRBD1; v_call: TRBV19; cdr3_aa: CASGGQGFAGNTIYF; cdr3_nt: TGTGCCAGCGGGGGACAGGGCTTTGCTGGAAACACCATATATTTT
clone_size: -; j_call: TRBJ2-3; d_call: -; v_call: TRBV18; cdr3_aa: CASSPPSRTDTQYF; cdr3_nt: TGTGCCAGCTCACCACCTAGCCGCACAGATACGCAGTATTTT
clone_size: -; j_call: TRBJ2-7; d_call: TRBD1; v_call: TRBV6-1; cdr3_aa: CASTPGQGRYEQYF; cdr3_nt: TGTGCCAGCACTCCCGGACAGGGGCGATACGAGCAGTACTTC
clone_size: -; j_call: TRBJ2-1; d_call: -; v_call: TRBV11-3; cdr3_aa: CASSSGPAREQFF; cdr3_nt: TGTGCCAGCAGTTCCGGCCCTGCCAGGGAGCAGTTCTTC
clone_size: -; j_call: TRBJ2-3; d_call: -; v_call: TRBV18; cdr3_aa: CASSRTGSGTDTQYF; cdr3_nt: TGTGCCAGCTCACGCACAGGGTCTGGCACAGATACGCAGTATTTT
clone_size: -; j_call: TRBJ1-4; d_call: -; v_call: TRBV5-1; cdr3_aa: CASSLAGGYREKLFF; cdr3_nt: TGCGCCAGCAGCTTGGCCGGGGGTTATCGTGAAAAACTGTTTTTT
clone_size: -; j_call: TRBJ1-2; d_call: -; v_call: TRBV2; cdr3_aa: CASSEGGGNYGYTF; cdr3_nt: TGTGCCAGCAGTGAAGGTGGCGGTAACTATGGCTACACCTTC
clone_size: -; j_call: TRBJ2-5; d_call: -; v_call: TRBV27; cdr3_aa: CASSSQQETQYF; cdr3_nt: TGTGCCAGCAGTTCACAACAAGAGACCCAGTACTTC
clone_size: once; j_call: TRBJ2-1; d_call: TRBD2; v_call: TRBV5-6; cdr3_aa: CASSFSLAGGGTYNEQFF; cdr3_nt: TGTGCCAGCAGCTTCTCTCTAGCGGGAGGGGGAACCTACAATGAGCAGTTCTTC
clone_size: -; j_call: TRBJ1-2; d_call: TRBD1; v_call: TRBV10-3; cdr3_aa: CATDPGQGAHNYGYTF; cdr3_nt: TGTGCCACCGACCCGGGACAGGGGGCCCATAACTATGGCTACACCTTC
clone_size: -; j_call: TRBJ1-2; d_call: TRBD1; v_call: TRBV9; cdr3_aa: CASSVVMDRGFLVQEGYTF; cdr3_nt: TGTGCCAGCAGCGTAGTGATGGACAGGGGCTTTCTGGTACAAGAGGGCTACACCTTC
clone_size: -; j_call: TRBJ2-2; d_call: -; v_call: TRBV11-2; cdr3_aa: CASSSLRGLEGGELFF; cdr3_nt: TGTGCCAGCAGCTCCCTTCGGGGACTGGAGGGTGGGGAGCTGTTTTTT
clone_size: -; j_call: TRBJ2-2; d_call: -; v_call: TRBV6-6; cdr3_aa: CASSYYTGELFF; cdr3_nt: TGTGCCAGCAGTTACTACACCGGGGAGCTGTTTTTT
clone_size: -; j_call: TRBJ2-1; d_call: -; v_call: TRBV10-3; cdr3_aa: CAISASGSSYNEQFF; cdr3_nt: TGTGCCATCAGTGCGTCGGGGAGCTCCTACAATGAGCAGTTCTTC
clone_size: -; j_call: TRBJ1-5; d_call: -; v_call: TRBV5-6; cdr3_aa: CASSLQTPGRSNQPQHF; cdr3_nt: TGTGCCAGCAGCCTACAGACACCGGGACGTAGCAATCAGCCCCAGCATTTT
clone_size: -; j_call: TRBJ1-2; d_call: -; v_call: TRBV15; cdr3_aa: CATSRDNKRGSGGYTF; cdr3_nt: TGTGCCACCAGCAGAGATAATAAGCGGGGAAGTGGTGGCTACACCTTC
clone_size: -; j_call: TRBJ2-3; d_call: -; v_call: TRBV15; cdr3_aa: CATKQQGTDTQYF; cdr3_nt: TGTGCCACCAAGCAGCAGGGCACAGATACGCAGTATTTT
clone_size: -; j_call: TRBJ1-5; d_call: -; v_call: TRBV27; cdr3_aa: CASSFGGGASNQPQHF; cdr3_nt: TGTGCCAGCAGTTTTGGCGGGGGTGCTAGCAATCAGCCCCAGCATTTT
clone_size: -; j_call: TRBJ2-5; d_call: -; v_call: TRBV18; cdr3_aa: CASSPRQAPGETQYF; cdr3_nt: TGTGCCAGCTCACCCAGACAGGCTCCAGGGGAGACCCAGTACTTC
clone_size: -; j_call: TRBJ2-7; d_call: -; v_call: TRBV9; cdr3_aa: CASSPGERALYEQYF; cdr3_nt: TGTGCCAGCAGCCCAGGGGAGCGCGCCCTATACGAGCAGTACTTC
clone_size: few; j_call: TRBJ2-7; d_call: TRBD2; v_call: TRBV27; cdr3_aa: CASSSGLAKVQYF; cdr3_nt: TGTGCCAGCAGTTCGGGACTAGCGAAGGTGCAGTACTTC
clone_size: -; j_call: TRBJ2-1; d_call: TRBD2; v_call: TRBV5-1; cdr3_aa: CASSLAGAIYNEQFF; cdr3_nt: TGCGCCAGCAGCCTAGCGGGGGCGATCTACAATGAGCAGTTCTTC